This TCR beta chain derives from a study of cytomegalovirus exposure and HLA in healthy donors. General study results and limits: Investigators reported approximately 150 TCR beta chains as tied to cytomegalovirus.

This table comes from immunoSEQ multiplex PCR, and its TCRdb copy is limited to in-frame clones, with some not included. This table has about 110,000 clones, roughly 90% appearing once. About this clone itself: Its specificity is unknown.

Sequenced: PBMCs. This TCR came from a woman aged 25 to 39 in good health and CMV-seropositive.

The CDR3 bases are TGCGCCAGCAGCTTTAGCGGGAGTCGGACAGATACGCAGTATTTT. Amino acids: CASSFSGSRTDTQYF. V usage is TRBV5-1 and J usage is TRBJ2-3; 9 bases align to TRBD2. Germline CDR1 is SGHRS and CDR2 is YFSETQ. With V trimmed by 2 bases and J by 3 bases, 4 bases remained unmatched. The CDR3 spans 15 residues.